These 20 T cell receptor beta chains originate from one sample sequenced in a study of human CD4 T cells and Enterobacteriaceae. Data came from immunoSEQ multiplex PCR; TCRdb stores just in-frame clones and leaves some out. The data hold approximately 26,000 clones, with roughly 80% observed a single time. The memory gate held CD4+ cells that were not CD45RA+CCR7+CD95- naive cells, over 95% pure. Sample: memory CD4+ T cells from blood. The receptors here all came from a human donor in good health.

The chain recombines TRBV5-1 with TRBJ1-3; no firm D call. This CDR3 is built from 18 residues. V lost 2 bases, J lost 1 base, and 19 bases lay in between. Germline CDR1 and CDR2: SGHRS and YFSETQ. The CDR3 DNA follows: TGCGCCAGCAGCTTAGGTTGGTTGTCAGAATCATCTGGAAACACCATATATTTT. Translated: CASSLGWLSESSGNTIYF.

This clone occurred once. J is TRBJ2-7 and V is TRBV6-5; 7 bases are shared with TRBD2. CDR3 length: 13 residues. V dropped 2 bases and J dropped 11; count of bases not matched to a gene: 9. Per germline, CDR1 MNHEY and CDR2 SVGAGI. The chain's CDR3 is CASSYTYRAGEYF. The CDR3 DNA reads as TGTGCCAGCAGTTACACTTATCGTGCGGGGGAGTACTTC.

V and J are TRBV6-5 and TRBJ2-5, with D perhaps TRBD2 (7 bases). Trimming removed 7 bases at V and 5 bases at J, with 14 bases between. The CDR3 covers 13 residues. Germline V lookup: CDR1 MNHEY, CDR2 SVGAGI. Here the CDR3 reads CASKGVGRETQYF. The CDR3, as DNA: TGTGCCAGCAAGGGGGTCGGGAGGGAGACCCAGTACTTC.

This rearrangement joins TRBV7-2 to TRBJ2-7; 8 bases are shared with TRBD2. The V and J ends lost 8 bases and 4 bases, in that order; junction bases with no gene match: 10. Germline V gene data show CDR1 as SGHTA and CDR2 as FQGNSA. This CDR3 is 14 amino acids long. This chain's CDR3 is CASAAISGGYEQYF. In nucleotides, the CDR3 is TGTGCCAGCGCCGCCATAAGCGGGGGTTACGAGCAGTACTTC.

This chain connects TRBV11-3 to TRBJ2-5, with 7 bases that match TRBD2. The CDR3 is 14 amino acids. The ends lost 5 bases at V and 4 bases at J; junction bases unmatched: 7. Looked up from germline, CDR1 is SGHNT and CDR2 is YENEEA. In nucleotides, the CDR3 is TGTGCCAGCAGCCCGGAGACTAGCACAGAGACCCAGTACTTC. This sequence encodes CASSPETSTETQYF.

The V gene is TRBV19, the J gene TRBJ1-3, with a tentative D call TRBD1 (5 bases). The CDR3 has 13 amino acids. Trimming stripped 8 bases from V and 1 base from J, with 9 bases between. The germline CDR1 and CDR2 sequences are LNHDA and SQIVND (reference sequence). The CDR3 here is CASGGTSGNTIYF. CDR3 sequence (DNA): TGTGCCAGTGGGGGGACTTCTGGAAACACCATATATTTT.

V and J are TRBV27 and TRBJ1-4; the D gene is possibly TRBD1 (5 bases). V was shortened by 5 bases and J by 2 bases, with 9 bases between the two germline ends. The CDR3 totals 14 residues. CDR1 MNHEY and CDR2 SMNVEV come from the germline V gene (reference sequence). CDR3: CASSRGVTNEKLFF. DNA for the CDR3: TGTGCCAGCAGTCGGGGGGTTACTAATGAAAAACTGTTTTTT.

The chain joins TRBV5-4 to TRBJ2-5; D gene ambiguous. This CDR3 spans 14 amino acids. The germline V gene encodes CDR1 SGHNT and CDR2 YYREEE (reference sequence). V lost 0 bases and J lost 0, with 6 bases in between. CDR3 sequence (DNA): TGTGCCAGCAGCTTGGGCATTTACCAAGAGACCCAGTACTTC. Protein: CASSLGIYQETQYF.

V usage is TRBV27 and J usage is TRBJ2-6; TRBD1 matches at 8 bases. The V gene's germline CDR1 is MNHEY and CDR2 SMNVEV (reference sequence). The CDR3 loop spans 17 amino acids. V lost 4 bases, J lost 2 bases, and 7 bases stayed unmatched. CDR3: CASSSTGVGAGANVLTF. The DNA of the CDR3 is TGTGCCAGCAGTTCGACAGGGGTCGGGGCTGGGGCCAACGTCCTGACTTTC.

The chain is built from TRBV9 and TRBJ2-2, with 10 bases aligning to TRBD2. Germline values: CDR1 SGDLS, CDR2 YYNGEE. CDR3 length: 16 residues. V lost 4 bases to trimming and J lost 2 bases; unmatched junction nucleotides: 5. DNA of the CDR3: TGTGCCAGCAGCTTTCGACTAGCGGGCAACACCGGGGAGCTGTTTTTT. Translation: CASSFRLAGNTGELFF.

This chain uses TRBV19 with TRBJ2-5; 14 bases line up with TRBD2. V lost 2 bases to trimming and J lost 4 bases; unmatched junction nucleotides: 6. Germline V gene data show CDR1 as LNHDA and CDR2 as SQIVND (reference sequence). This CDR3 spans 17 amino acids. For the CDR3, the DNA is TGTGCCAGTAGTATAAAAATCGGGACTAGCGGGAGAGAGACCCAGTACTTC. It encodes CASSIKIGTSGRETQYF.

The rearrangement links TRBV9 to TRBJ1-3; D possibly corresponds to TRBD1 (6 bases). Germline CDR1 SGDLS, CDR2 YYNGEE. V was cut by 4 bases and J by 2 bases, with 13 bases left in between. CDR3 length: 15 residues. The CDR3 reads CASSPRGGPGNTIYF. The CDR3 nucleotides read TGTGCCAGCAGCCCCCGAGGGGGGCCTGGAAACACCATATATTTT.

The CDR3 region is CATSIYGAGDRTNEKLFF. CDR3 DNA: TGTGCCACCAGCATTTATGGGGCAGGGGATCGAACTAATGAAAAACTGTTTTTT. The J gene is TRBJ1-4, the V gene TRBV15; the D gene is possibly TRBD1 (6 bases). This CDR3 region has 18 residues. CDR1 and CDR2 from the germline V gene are LNHNV and YYDKDF (reference sequence). Trimming took off 4 bases at V and 1 base at J, with 19 bases between the two ends.

The chain recombines TRBV14 with TRBJ1-1, with no clear D. CDR1 and CDR2 (germline): SGHDN, FVKESK. Deletions cut 3 bases from V and 0 bases from J, with 17 bases between. The CDR3 covers 17 residues. CDR3 nucleotides: TGTGCCAGCAGCCAGGAAACCTTACGGCGGATGAACACTGAAGCTTTCTTT. Its translation: CASSQETLRRMNTEAFF.

The chain combines TRBV9 with TRBJ1-3; TRBD1 might be the D (6 bases). Trimming removed 3 bases at V and 0 bases at J, with 13 bases between. The germline V gene encodes CDR1 SGDLS and CDR2 YYNGEE. This CDR3 has 16 amino acids. The CDR3 reads CASSARGRSSGNTIYF. CDR3 in DNA: TGTGCCAGCAGCGCGAGGGGGAGGAGCTCTGGAAACACCATATATTTT.

There are a few counts of this clone. In DNA, the CDR3 is TGTGCCAGCAGTGAAGCGGGGACCGGGAACACTGAAGCTTTCTTT. Amino acid sequence: CASSEAGTGNTEAFF. The rearrangement uses TRBV6-1 and TRBJ1-1; TRBD1 might be the D (5 bases). The CDR3 sequence is 15 residues long. From germline, CDR1 is MNHNS and CDR2 SASEGT. Trimming shortened V by 0 bases and J by 1 base, and 9 bases separated the two germline ends.

This chain links TRBV5-1 with TRBJ2-1, with 12 bases identical to TRBD1. Germline CDR1 is SGHRS and CDR2 is YFSETQ. The CDR3 totals 16 residues. Trimming removed 0 bases from V and 8 bases from J; junction bases left unmatched: 6. In DNA, the CDR3 is TGCGCCAGCAGCTTGGACGGGACAGGGGGCTGGGATGAGCAGTTCTTC. Translated, it gives CASSLDGTGGWDEQFF.

The rearrangement links TRBV30 to TRBJ1-5; perhaps TRBD1 as D (5 bases). V lost 7 bases to trimming and J lost 2 bases, with 12 bases between them. CDR1 is GTSNPN and CDR2 is SVGIG in the germline V gene (reference sequence). The CDR3 spans 13 residues. CDR3 bases: TGTGCCTTCGCCACGGGGGGCAATCAGCCCCAGCATTTT. Translated, it gives CAFATGGNQPQHF.

The genes are TRBV6-5 and TRBJ1-2; possibly TRBD1 for D (5 bases). The germline gives CDR1 MNHEY, CDR2 SVGAGI. V was pared by 6 bases and J by 3 bases, with 17 bases between. The CDR3 runs to 15 residues. The CDR3: CASSGSQGVDYGYTF. The CDR3 DNA sequence: TGTGCCAGCAGCGGATCTCAGGGCGTAGACTATGGCTACACCTTC.

The J gene is TRBJ1-6, the V gene TRBV19; 7 bases align to TRBD1. Per germline, CDR1 LNHDA and CDR2 SQIVND (reference sequence). Trimming cost V 8 bases and J 14 bases; bases outside gene matches: 12. CDR3 size: 13 residues. The CDR3 sequence: CASADTGARTLHF. In DNA form, the CDR3 reads TGTGCCAGTGCTGATACAGGGGCTAGAACCCTCCACTTT. The variable domain in full, with the rest retrieved from reference TRBV19 and TRBJ1-6, is DGGITQSPKYLFRKEGQNVTLSCEQNLNHDAMYWYRQDPGQGLRLIYYSQIVNDFQKGDIAEGYSVSREKKESFPLTVTSAQKNPTAFYLCASADTGARTLHFGNGTRLTVT.